Sequencing of this T cell receptor (beta chain) was carried out in a study of T cell repertoires in cytomegalovirus infection. Study as a whole: CMV infection together with matching HLA type was indicated by public TCR beta signatures.

Per the germline V gene, CDR1 is SGHVS and CDR2 is FQNEAQ. Trimming stripped 1 base from V and 1 base from J, with 13 bases between. CDR3 size: 16 residues. At least ten counts were recorded for this clonotype. TCRdb ran MiXCR on the reads and lists one entry per CDR3 protein. The table lists about 180,000 distinct CDR3 sequences, about 15% of them singletons. The chain couples TRBV7-8 to TRBJ1-1; maybe TRBD1 (5 bases). The sequence was obtained from a human donor in good health (CMV status not recorded). Some clones in this sample may be carry-over from other donors' samples. What was sequenced was CD8+ T cells from PBMCs. Written as DNA, the CDR3 is TGTGCCAGCAGCTTAGAGGCAGTGGGGCAGAACACTGAAGCTTTCTTT. Amino acid sequence: CASSLEAVGQNTEAFF.